Here is one T cell receptor (beta chain) with its context. This sample was included in a study of blood T cell repertoires in COVID-19. Study summary: Some COVID-19 samples were acute and others convalescent; all came from the United States, Italy and Spain.

Original data processing: Estimation of nucleated cell counts relied on the amplification of reference gene primers. Assay used: immunoSEQ multiplex PCR; TCRdb lists only in-frame clones, some missing. V, J and clone size were drawn from that table, and D and trimming were deduced from the DNA. Of 95,000 to 150,000 clones in the sample, around 82% are singletons; the top ten hold over 10%. Trimming shortened V by 6 bases and J by 0 bases, and 13 bases separated the two germline ends. This CDR3 is 15 amino acids long. CDR1 is SGHAT and CDR2 is FQNNGV in the germline V gene. The receptor was isolated from a human donor in a cohort sampled during active COVID-19. This rearrangement joins TRBV11-2 to TRBJ2-3, with a possible D match to TRBD2 (6 bases). Sequenced: peripheral blood. Written as DNA, the CDR3 is TGTGCCAGCAGTTATGGGACTCACAGCACAGATACGCAGTATTTT. Residues: CASSYGTHSTDTQYF.